The 9 T cell receptor beta chains presented below share a single source sample, sequenced in a study of blood T cell repertoires in COVID-19. Measured with immunoSEQ multiplex PCR; TCRdb has only the in-frame clones, and not every one. The sample shows around 230,000 clones, 82% of them seen only once. Source material: peripheral blood. These receptors all stem from a woman aged 60-70 years with active or convalescent COVID-19.

The CDR3 DNA sequence: TGTGCCAGCAGCCTCCTGAACACCGGGGAGCTGTTTTTT. The encoded protein is CASSLLNTGELFF. The chain recombines TRBV12-3 or TRBV12-4 with TRBJ2-2; no clear D. The CDR3 contains 13 residues. V gave up 6 bases and J gave up 1 base, with 6 bases separating them.

V and J are TRBV19 and TRBJ2-1; D is perhaps TRBD1 (6 bases). CDR1 is LNHDA and CDR2 is SQIVND in the germline V gene (reference sequence). V lost 3 bases and J 7 bases, leaving 16 bases between the germline ends. The CDR3 sequence is 15 residues long. In nucleotides, the CDR3 is TGTGCCAGTAGTATGGAAAGGGAGAGGGGGAATGAGCAGTTCTTC. Encoded protein: CASSMERERGNEQFF.

This clone was counted a single time. The chain employs TRBV7-9 and TRBJ2-7; D might be TRBD1 (5 bases). With 4 bases removed from V and 2 bases from J, the gap between germline ends came to 12 bases. There are 14 residues in the CDR3. Germline V gives CDR1 SEHNR, CDR2 FQNEAQ (reference sequence). Written as DNA, the CDR3 is TGTGCCAGCAGCTCCCTAGGGGCCCCCTACGAGCAGTACTTC. As protein: CASSSLGAPYEQYF.

The V call is TRBV3-1 (or the pseudogene TRBV3-2), the J call TRBJ1-2; 8 nucleotides agree with TRBD1. The CDR3 runs to 13 residues. J gave up 6 bases and V 2 bases, and 2 bases lay outside the gene matches. In germline, CDR1 is LGHDT, CDR2 YNNKEL (reference sequence). This CDR3 reads CASSQLDRDGYTF. The CDR3 DNA follows: TGTGCCAGCAGCCAACTGGACAGGGATGGCTACACCTTC.

This clone was seen only a few times. The chain combines TRBV4-1 with TRBJ2-7, with D maybe TRBD2 (5 bases). This CDR3 spans 17 amino acids. The germline CDR1 and CDR2 sequences are MGHRA and YSYEKL. Trimming pared 0 bases from V and 2 bases from J, leaving 17 bases between. For the CDR3, the DNA is TGCGCCAGCAGCCAAGATGAATGGGCTAGCCGACCCTACGAGCAGTACTTC. Translation: CASSQDEWASRPYEQYF.

The chain links TRBV27 to TRBJ1-2; tentative D call: TRBD1 (6 bases). The CDR3 consists of 17 residues. CDR1 is MNHEY, CDR2 SMNVEV, per germline (reference sequence). V gave up 5 bases and J gave up 2 bases, with 21 bases separating them. The chain's CDR3 is CASSPTGRGVENYGYTF. In nucleotides, the CDR3 is TGTGCCAGCAGTCCGACGGGCAGGGGAGTTGAAAACTATGGCTACACCTTC.

The chain couples TRBV10-1 to TRBJ1-3; no clear D gene. This CDR3 contains 14 residues. Looked up from germline, CDR1 is WNHNN and CDR2 is SYGVQD (reference sequence). The germline V and J ends were trimmed by 5 bases and 3 bases, with 11 bases remaining between them. The CDR3 sequence: CASSRSVRGNTIYF. CDR3 nucleotide sequence: TGCGCCAGCAGTAGGAGTGTACGTGGAAACACCATATATTTT.

The chain has TRBV15 and TRBJ2-7; no definite D call. Looked up from germline, CDR1 is LNHNV and CDR2 is YYDKDF (reference sequence). This CDR3 comprises 14 residues. Trimming stripped 4 bases from V and 0 bases from J, with 10 bases between. In nucleotides, the CDR3 is TGTGCCACCAGCAAAGGCGGCAGCTCCTACGAGCAGTACTTC. Its protein product is CATSKGGSSYEQYF.

In this sample, this clone turned up a few times. The chain links TRBV7-8 to TRBJ2-1; maybe TRBD2 (6 bases). Trimming stripped 5 bases from V and 10 bases from J, with 21 bases between. This CDR3 contains 15 residues. Per the germline V gene, CDR1 is SGHVS and CDR2 is FQNEAQ. In DNA, the CDR3 is TGTGCCAGCAGCCTCTGGCGGGGACTGTCGGGGGAGCAGTTCTTC. Amino acid sequence: CASSLWRGLSGEQFF.